A single sample is the source of the 19 T cell receptor beta chains below, sequenced in a study of Ad26.COV2.S vaccination and SARS-CoV-2 variants (dated by TCRdb to about 2021). The treatment or condition label on this specimen signifies: roughly 18 received Ad26.COV2.S at low or high dose, single or two shots; about 5 received placebo; per-sample allocation not given. Repertoires of vaccine and placebo recipients were sequenced from samples taken on day 63 after the first injection. Preparation of the library involved the immunoSEQ multiplex PCR assay. TCRdb took over this immuneACCESS table, retaining in-frame rearrangements with V and J assigned. Such tables are incomplete; in checked studies, under half of the missing clones stem from an unresolved V gene, and the remainder is unexplained. The sample profile shows hundreds of thousands of clones; roughly 90% of them were found once. In total, the top ten clones hold about 1.5% of the sample.

This specimen was peripheral blood, taken in a trial of Ad26.COV2.S vaccine versus placebo. These TCRs come from a person between 18 and 60 years old who received the Ad26.COV2.S COVID-19 vaccine or a placebo.

The chain couples TRBV2 to TRBJ2-2, with D perhaps TRBD1 (5 bases). CDR1 is SNHLY and CDR2 is FYNNEI in the germline V gene. V was shortened by 4 bases and J by 2 bases, with 14 bases between the two germline ends. The CDR3 totals 16 residues. CDR3 in DNA: TGTGCCAGCAGTGGGCAGGGCGCAACCAACACCGGGGAGCTGTTTTTT. Translating it yields CASSGQGATNTGELFF.

Of note for this clone: The same CDR3 is also encoded by other DNA sequences in this sample. The rearrangement uses TRBV5-1 and TRBJ2-1; 8 nucleotides agree with TRBD1. This CDR3 is built from 12 residues. Looked up from germline, CDR1 is SGHRS and CDR2 is YFSETQ. Unmatched junction bases numbered 3, after V lost 4 bases and J lost 9 bases. The CDR3: CASSPGTGEQFF. In nucleotides, the CDR3 is TGCGCCAGCAGCCCTGGGACAGGTGAGCAGTTCTTC.

The chain links TRBV27 to TRBJ2-3; 11 bases are shared with TRBD2. The CDR3 is 20 residues long. CDR1 and CDR2 (germline): MNHEY, SMNVEV (reference sequence). J lost 5 bases, V lost 2 bases, and 18 bases had no gene match. As DNA, the CDR3 is TGTGCCAGCAGTTTAAGATCCGTCCCCCTTAGCGGGAGGGCCGGAGATACGCAGTATTTT. Protein sequence: CASSLRSVPLSGRAGDTQYF.

This clone was seen more than once but under ten times. The V call is TRBV6-5, the J call TRBJ1-5; D remains unclear. Germline assignment: CDR1 MNHEY and CDR2 SVGAGI. This CDR3 spans 12 amino acids. Trimming removed 6 bases from V and 7 bases from J, with 10 bases in between. CDR3 sequence reads: CASRGSQQPQHF. Here the CDR3 DNA reads TGTGCCAGCAGGGGGAGTCAGCAGCCCCAGCATTTT.

The chain uses TRBV5-5 and TRBJ2-5, with D possibly being TRBD2 (5 bases). Germline assignment: CDR1 SGHKS and CDR2 YYEKEE (reference sequence). Trimming stripped 7 bases from V and 1 base from J, with 14 bases between. CDR3 length equals 14 residues. DNA for the CDR3: TGTGCCAGCTGTTCGAGGGCCCGCCAAGAGACCCAGTACTTC. This sequence encodes CASCSRARQETQYF.

The chain links TRBV7-8 to TRBJ2-7; D gene unclear. The germline V gene has CDR1 SGHVS and CDR2 FQNEAQ. V lost 3 bases to trimming and J lost 2 bases, with 11 bases between them. The CDR3 covers 14 residues. DNA for the CDR3: TGTGCCAGCAGCTTCCCCGGACCAGCCTACGAGCAGTACTTC. Translating gives CASSFPGPAYEQYF.

This sequence joins TRBV2 and TRBJ1-1; a weak D match, TRBD1 (5 bases). Germline lookup yields CDR1 SNHLY and CDR2 FYNNEI. The CDR3 length is 14 residues. The V and J ends lost 8 bases and 0 bases respectively, with 13 bases between them. The CDR3 coding sequence is TGTGCCAGCTTTCGAGAGGGACTGAACACTGAAGCTTTCTTT. It codes for CASFREGLNTEAFF.

A single count supports this clone. V is TRBV19 and J is TRBJ2-7; TRBD1 aligns across 9 bases. The V segment lost 4 bases and the J segment 1 base; nucleotides outside the gene matches: 2. The CDR3 contains 14 residues. Germline V gives CDR1 LNHDA, CDR2 SQIVND (reference sequence). The CDR3 region is CASSTDRGSYEQYF. The CDR3 nucleotides are TGTGCCAGTAGTACGGACAGGGGATCCTACGAGCAGTACTTC.

This chain uses TRBV30 with TRBJ1-5; 8 bases are a match to TRBD1. CDR3 size: 14 residues. Trimming at V came to 1 base and at J to 4 bases, leaving 3 bases not matched to a gene. The V gene's germline CDR1 is GTSNPN and CDR2 SVGIG (reference sequence). The DNA of the CDR3 is TGTGCCTGGAGTGCGGGACAGGAAAATCAGCCCCAGCATTTT. It yields the protein CAWSAGQENQPQHF.

The V and J genes are TRBV6-5 and TRBJ1-5, with no clear D. The germline V gene has CDR1 MNHEY and CDR2 SVGAGI. V was clipped by 8 bases and J by 6 bases, with 14 bases between them. The CDR3 is 13 amino acids. CDR3 DNA: TGTGCCAGCGGGAGAGCAGGAACTCAGCCCCAGCATTTT. Its protein product is CASGRAGTQPQHF.

This sequence joins TRBV9 and TRBJ1-5; 7 bases fit TRBD1. The V segment lost 4 bases and the J segment 0 bases; nucleotides outside the gene matches: 4. From germline, CDR1 is SGDLS and CDR2 YYNGEE. CDR3 length equals 15 residues. The CDR3 bases are TGTGCCAGCAGCATGACAGGGTCTAGCAATCAGCCCCAGCATTTT. Amino acids: CASSMTGSSNQPQHF.

This sequence joins TRBV10-3 and TRBJ1-1; TRBD1 aligns across 11 bases. This CDR3 is built from 14 residues. The germline V gene has CDR1 ENHRY and CDR2 SYGVKD. V shed 0 bases and J 8 bases; nucleotides not matched to a gene: 2. The DNA for the CDR3 is TGTGCCATCAGTGAGTCAGGACAGGGGGCCGAAGCTTTCTTT. It translates to CAISESGQGAEAFF.

J is TRBJ2-5 and V is TRBV25-1, with a tentative D call TRBD1 (6 bases). This CDR3 is built from 13 residues. Trimming removed 3 bases from V and 5 bases from J, with 10 bases in between. The germline CDR1 and CDR2 sequences are MGHDK and SYGVNS. DNA for the CDR3: TGTGCCAGCAGTGACCCGAGGGGGGAGACCCAGTACTTC. Translating gives CASSDPRGETQYF.

This clone was detected only once. This chain links TRBV5-8 with TRBJ1-1, with D perhaps matching TRBD1 (6 bases). V shed 2 bases and J shed 5 bases, with 10 bases lying between them. The CDR3 runs 13 residues. Germline CDR1 is SGHTS and CDR2 is YDEGEE. CDR3 sequence (DNA): TGTGCCAGCAGCTTCCAGGGGAGGACTGAAGCTTTCTTT. It specifies CASSFQGRTEAFF. Based on the CDR3 plus reference TRBV5-8 and TRBJ1-1, the full variable domain is EAGVTQSPTHLIKTRGQQATLRCSPISGHTSVYWYQQALGLGLQFLLWYDEGEERNRGNFPPRFSGRQFPNYSSELNVNALELEDSALYLCASSFQGRTEAFFGQGTRLTVV.

The chain recombines TRBV10-3 with TRBJ1-2, with 11 bases identical to TRBD1. This CDR3 has 17 amino acids. Looked up from germline, CDR1 is ENHRY and CDR2 is SYGVKD. Unmatched junction bases numbered 20, after V lost 10 bases and J lost 7 bases. In nucleotides, the CDR3 is TGTGCCAGTCAGCCGGGACAGGGGGTTGGAGTCCTATCTGGCTACACCTTC. It specifies CASQPGQGVGVLSGYTF.

This chain connects TRBV6-2 or TRBV6-3 to TRBJ1-2, with TRBD1 identical over 7 bases. J lost 4 bases, V lost 2 bases, and 7 bases had no gene match. This CDR3 is 15 amino acids long. Germline-derived CDR1 and CDR2 are MNHEY and SVGEGT. CDR3 residues: CASSYLQGGSYGYTF. As DNA, the CDR3 is TGTGCCAGCAGTTACCTCCAAGGGGGCAGCTATGGCTACACCTTC.

V gene TRBV11-1 combines with J gene TRBJ2-5; no firm D call. Germline CDR1 reads SGHAT; CDR2 reads FQDESV (reference sequence). With 2 bases removed from V and 4 bases from J, the gap between germline ends came to 5 bases. This CDR3 is built from 12 residues. CDR3 sequence reads: CASSLSLETQYF. As DNA, the CDR3 is TGTGCCAGCAGCTTATCCCTAGAGACCCAGTACTTC. Full variable domain (outside the CDR3, taken from reference TRBV11-1 and TRBJ2-5): EAEVAQSPRYKITEKSQAVAFWCDPISGHATLYWYRQILGQGPELLVQFQDESVVDDSQLPKDRFSAERLKGVDSTLKIQPAELGDSAMYLCASSLSLETQYFGPGTRLLVL.

The gene calls are TRBV6-1 and TRBJ1-2; 8 bases are a match to TRBD1. Germline CDR1 is MNHNS and CDR2 is SASEGT. The CDR3 is made up of 14 amino acids. Unmatched junction bases numbered 2, after V lost 2 bases and J lost 3 bases. This CDR3 reads CASSERTGYYGYTF. CDR3 in DNA: TGTGCCAGCAGTGAAAGGACAGGGTACTATGGCTACACCTTC.

On this clone: The same CDR3 also results from other DNA sequences found in this sample. J is TRBJ2-5 and V is TRBV18; TRBD1 matches 9 bases. J was trimmed by 4 bases and V by 3 bases; bases with no gene match: 0. The CDR3 loop spans 13 amino acids. CDR1 is KGHSH and CDR2 is LQKENI in the germline V gene. CDR3 nucleotides: TGTGCCAGCTCACCGGGACAGGGAGAGACCCAGTACTTC. Its translation: CASSPGQGETQYF.